These 29 T cell receptor beta chains came from one sample sequenced in a study of cytomegalovirus exposure and HLA in healthy donors. The PCR used 60 Vbeta and 13 Jbeta primers. The data were produced by immunoSEQ multiplex PCR, yet TCRdb's version contains in-frame clones alone and is incomplete. The sample lists 85,000 to 100,000 clones; 79% were seen once. What was sequenced was PBMCs. The receptors come from a woman aged 40 to 50 in good health and CMV-seronegative.

This clone was detected a few times. CDR3 in DNA: TGCAGTGCTAGTCTAAGCTACGAGCAGTACTTC. It is translated as CSASLSYEQYF. The gene calls are TRBV20-1 and TRBJ2-7; D unresolved. The V and J ends lost 3 bases and 3 bases respectively, with 6 bases between them. CDR3 length: 11 residues. CDR1 and CDR2 from the germline V gene are DFQATT and SNEGSKA (reference sequence).

The V and J genes are TRBV5-1 and TRBJ2-5; possibly TRBD1 for D (5 bases). V was pared by 3 bases and J by 2 bases, with 17 bases between. The CDR3 is 16 residues long. In germline, CDR1 is SGHRS, CDR2 YFSETQ. As DNA, the CDR3 is TGCGCCAGCAGCTCCCCCGGACATCGCCAGCAAGAGACCCAGTACTTC. Amino acid sequence: CASSSPGHRQQETQYF.

The rearrangement joins TRBV19 to TRBJ1-5; D is ambiguous. CDR3 length: 17 amino acids. V shed 4 bases and J shed 1 base, with 17 bases lying between them. Germline CDR1 is LNHDA and CDR2 is SQIVND (reference sequence). CDR3 nucleotide sequence: TGTGCCAGTAGTAGAGAGGAGGCTCAGGAGAGCAATCAGCCCCAGCATTTT. It specifies CASSREEAQESNQPQHF.

This chain connects TRBV27 to TRBJ1-5; 10 bases are shared with TRBD1. Germline V gene sequence: CDR1 MNHEY, CDR2 SMNVEV (reference sequence). Losses at the gene ends were 2 bases for V and 6 bases for J; bases not matched to a gene: 13. The length of the CDR3 is 18 residues. CDR3 in amino acids: CASSLGWTGGALSQPQHF. CDR3 nucleotide sequence: TGTGCCAGCAGTTTAGGGTGGACAGGGGGGGCCCTAAGTCAGCCCCAGCATTTT.

The genes are TRBV10-2 and TRBJ2-5; possible D gene TRBD1, 5 bases. CDR1 and CDR2 (germline): WSHSY, SAAADI. The CDR3 is made up of 13 amino acids. V was shortened by 7 bases and J by 2 bases, with 11 bases between the two germline ends. CDR3 protein: CASNQGVQETQYF. For the CDR3, the DNA is TGCGCCAGCAACCAGGGTGTTCAAGAGACCCAGTACTTC.

This clone has a handful of counts. The chain recombines TRBV7-9 with TRBJ1-1; 7 nucleotides line up with TRBD1. This CDR3 contains 16 residues. V lost 6 bases, J lost 5 bases, and 15 bases stayed unmatched. Germline CDR1 SEHNR, CDR2 FQNEAQ (reference sequence). The CDR3 sequence: CASSSRQGPLETEAFF. The CDR3 nucleotides are TGTGCCAGCAGTTCAAGACAGGGCCCTTTAGAAACTGAAGCTTTCTTT.

This clone was recorded a few times. Written as DNA, the CDR3 is TGTGCCAGCAGCTTACAATCGGCCGGGGAGCTGTTTTTT. Residues: CASSLQSAGELFF. J is TRBJ2-2 and V is TRBV7-9; no clear D gene. Germline CDR1 reads SEHNR; CDR2 reads FQNEAQ (reference sequence). The CDR3 runs 13 residues. The V gene lost 2 bases and the J gene lost 6 bases, with 7 bases spanning the gap.

The rearrangement joins TRBV5-4 to TRBJ1-2; tentatively, D is TRBD1 (5 bases). Trimming shortened V by 0 bases and J by 0 bases, and 15 bases separated the two germline ends. Germline assignment: CDR1 SGHNT and CDR2 YYREEE (reference sequence). This CDR3 spans 17 amino acids. The CDR3, as DNA: TGTGCCAGCAGCTTGGACAGGATAATTTCGGCTAACTATGGCTACACCTTC. It yields the protein CASSLDRIISANYGYTF.

The chain links TRBV9 to TRBJ2-6; D might be TRBD1 (6 bases). Germline values: CDR1 SGDLS, CDR2 YYNGEE. This CDR3 has 16 amino acids. Trimming shortened V by 3 bases and J by 1 base, and 11 bases separated the two germline ends. CDR3 sequence: CASSDYRVSGANVLTF. In DNA form, the CDR3 reads TGTGCCAGCAGCGACTACAGGGTTTCTGGGGCCAACGTCCTGACTTTC.

The chain has TRBV5-6 and TRBJ2-7; D remains ambiguous. Germline V lookup: CDR1 SGHDT, CDR2 YYEEEE. V lost 1 base and J 3 bases, leaving 8 bases between the germline ends. This CDR3 is built from 13 residues. CDR3 DNA sequence: TGTGCCAGCAGCTTGCAGGCCCTCTACGAGCAGTACTTC. Amino acid sequence: CASSLQALYEQYF.

The chain is built from TRBV30 and TRBJ1-1; 7 positions agree with TRBD1. Trimming at V came to 2 bases and at J to 10 bases, leaving 13 bases not matched to a gene. This CDR3 contains 14 residues. Germline assignment: CDR1 GTSNPN and CDR2 SVGIG (reference sequence). CDR3 in amino acids: CAWSQGRGSIAAFF. The CDR3 DNA follows: TGTGCCTGGAGTCAAGGCAGGGGGAGTATTGCAGCTTTCTTT.

V gene TRBV6-5 combines with J gene TRBJ1-2; D may be TRBD1 (5 bases). In germline, CDR1 is MNHEY, CDR2 SVGAGI. The CDR3 contains 15 residues. Trimming took 0 bases from V and 2 from J, leaving 10 bases between them. The CDR3 DNA reads TGTGCCAGCAGTTACTCGAAGGAGGGGAACTATGGCTACACCTTC. This sequence encodes CASSYSKEGNYGYTF.

To note about this clone: A junction boundary mismatches the germline segment, possibly from a read error. The rearrangement joins TRBV5-6 to TRBJ1-6, with 8 positions matching TRBD1. Germline CDR1 is SGHDT and CDR2 is YYEEEE. The CDR3 runs 15 residues. The chain's CDR3 is CASSLGGTGTSPPHF. For the CDR3, the DNA is TGTGCCAGCAGCTTGGGGGGGACAGGTACTTCACCCCCCCACTTT.

This rearrangement joins TRBV2 to TRBJ2-7; a possible D gene is TRBD2 (6 bases). V was cut by 3 bases and J by 3 bases, with 12 bases left in between. Germline CDR1 reads SNHLY; CDR2 reads FYNNEI. CDR3 length equals 14 residues. CDR3 loop: CASSDSGLYYEQYF. The CDR3 region has the DNA TGTGCCAGCAGTGATAGCGGTTTGTACTACGAGCAGTACTTC.

Here the CDR3 reads CASSPQRQNTEAFF. In nucleotides, the CDR3 is TGTGCCAGTAGTCCCCAGAGACAGAACACTGAAGCTTTCTTT. The rearrangement joins TRBV19 to TRBJ1-1, with D uncertain. V lost 5 bases and J 1 base, leaving 11 bases between the germline ends. CDR1 and CDR2 from the germline V gene are LNHDA and SQIVND (reference sequence). This CDR3 region has 14 residues.

CDR3 in amino acids: CAWSSGQGLQPQHF. The CDR3 coding sequence is TGTGCCTGGAGTTCAGGACAGGGGTTGCAGCCCCAGCATTTT. This rearrangement joins TRBV30 to TRBJ1-5; 9 bases are shared with TRBD1. Trimming cost V 2 bases and J 7 bases; bases outside gene matches: 6. Per the germline V gene, CDR1 is GTSNPN and CDR2 is SVGIG (reference sequence). The CDR3 contains 14 residues. Filled out from reference TRBV30 and TRBJ1-5, the complete variable domain reads SQTIHQWPATLVQPVGSPLSLECTVEGTSNPNLYWYRQAAGRGLQLLFYSVGIGQISSEVPQNLSASRPQDRQFILSSKKLLLSDSGFYLCAWSSGQGLQPQHFGDGTRLSIL.

The gene calls are TRBV6-4 and TRBJ1-1; the D is unclear. The CDR3 is made up of 13 amino acids. The germline gives CDR1 MRHNA, CDR2 SNTAGT. The ends were cut back, 4 bases at V and 1 base at J, with 7 bases in the middle. CDR3 nucleotide sequence: TGTGCCAGCAGTGCAACAGAGAACACTGAAGCTTTCTTT. It is translated as CASSATENTEAFF.

This chain uses TRBV19 with TRBJ1-5; tentatively, D is TRBD1 (5 bases). Germline CDR1 LNHDA, CDR2 SQIVND (reference sequence). This CDR3 contains 18 residues. V lost 0 bases and J lost 1, with 16 bases in between. The CDR3 sequence is CASSIEDKPLTSNQPQHF. CDR3 nucleotide sequence: TGTGCCAGTAGTATAGAGGACAAGCCCCTAACCAGCAATCAGCCCCAGCATTTT.

In its sample, this clone was seen once. This chain connects TRBV7-9 to TRBJ1-6; perhaps TRBD1 as D (6 bases). The V gene's germline CDR1 is SEHNR and CDR2 FQNEAQ (reference sequence). CDR3 length equals 14 residues. Trimming took 5 bases from V and 3 from J, leaving 8 bases between them. The CDR3 nucleotides read TGTGCCAGCAGCCGGACAGACTATAATTCACCCCTCCACTTT. This sequence encodes CASSRTDYNSPLHF.

The V gene is TRBV10-3, the J gene TRBJ2-7; D is unclear. The germline V and J ends were trimmed by 3 bases and 2 bases, with 11 bases remaining between them. The CDR3 extends over 14 amino acids. From germline, CDR1 is ENHRY and CDR2 SYGVKD. Here the CDR3 reads CAISDPKIPYEQYF. The CDR3 DNA is TGTGCCATCAGTGACCCTAAGATCCCCTACGAGCAGTACTTC.

This clone was seen a few times. In nucleotides, the CDR3 is TGCGCCAGCAGCTTGACGGGCGGGGGGACAGCAGATACGCAGTATTTT. Amino acid sequence: CASSLTGGGTADTQYF. This chain connects TRBV5-1 to TRBJ2-3; the D gene is possibly TRBD2 (8 bases). The CDR3 has 16 amino acids. Germline V gene lookup returns CDR1 SGHRS and CDR2 YFSETQ. Trimming pared 1 base from V and 4 bases from J, leaving 16 bases between.

This chain uses TRBV30 with TRBJ1-1, with a tentative D call TRBD1 (6 bases). Between the trimmed V and J ends, which lost 3 bases and 1 base, there was a span of 6 bases. The CDR3 consists of 12 residues. Germline loops: CDR1 GTSNPN, CDR2 SVGIG (reference sequence). CDR3 in amino acids: CAWRTGNTEAFF. The CDR3 nucleotides are TGTGCCTGGAGGACAGGGAACACTGAAGCTTTCTTT.

In this sample, this clone turned up once. The chain joins TRBV6-6 to TRBJ2-2; D is perhaps TRBD1 (6 bases). The germline CDR1 and CDR2 sequences are MNHNY and SVGAGI (reference sequence). V lost 6 bases and J lost 4, with 12 bases in between. This CDR3 is 14 amino acids long. The CDR3 nucleotides read TGTGCCAGCAGGCTGAACAGGGTCACCGGGGAGCTGTTTTTT. Protein: CASRLNRVTGELFF.

The gene calls are TRBV10-3 and TRBJ1-2; the D is unclear. Germline V gene data show CDR1 as ENHRY and CDR2 as SYGVKD. V lost 1 base to trimming and J lost 7 bases, with 7 bases between them. CDR3 length equals 12 residues. The CDR3 protein is CAISEFDSGYTF. The CDR3 DNA reads TGTGCCATCAGTGAGTTCGATAGTGGCTACACCTTC.

A remark on this clone: The junction differs from germline at one of its ends, possibly a read error. The chain uses TRBV4-2 and TRBJ1-2; D remains ambiguous. The length of the CDR3 is 16 residues. The germline V gene has CDR1 LGHNA and CDR2 YNFKEQ. CDR3 amino acids: CASSQDQARTPDGYPF. The CDR3 DNA follows: TGTGCCAGCAGCCAAGATCAAGCGAGAACCCCTGATGGCTACCCCTTC.

V and J are TRBV6-5 and TRBJ1-2; D is uncertain. Looked up from germline, CDR1 is MNHEY and CDR2 is SVGAGI. This CDR3 contains 13 residues. V dropped 5 bases and J dropped 8 bases, with 15 bases sitting between them. The DNA of the CDR3 is TGTGCCAGCAGTCCGACCTCTCGGCGGGGCTACACCTTC. Translating gives CASSPTSRRGYTF.

This clone has a handful of counts. The chain combines TRBV30 with TRBJ1-3, with 9 bases matching TRBD1. Germline V gene data show CDR1 as GTSNPN and CDR2 as SVGIG (reference sequence). V lost 0 bases to trimming and J lost 0 bases; unmatched junction nucleotides: 6. This CDR3 is built from 17 residues. For the CDR3, the DNA is TGTGCCTGGAGTGTAGGGACAGGGCATTCCTCTGGAAACACCATATATTTT. Residues: CAWSVGTGHSSGNTIYF.

J is TRBJ1-5 and V is TRBV5-6; no clear D. The CDR3 contains 14 residues. The ends were cut back, 0 bases at V and 9 bases at J, with 13 bases in the middle. Germline V lookup: CDR1 SGHDT, CDR2 YYEEEE. The CDR3 region is CASSLEGRLLPQHF. CDR3 DNA: TGTGCCAGCAGCTTGGAAGGCAGGTTATTGCCCCAGCATTTT.

The CDR3 spells CASMSGASGNTIYF. In DNA, the CDR3 is TGTGCCAGCATGTCTGGAGCCTCTGGAAACACCATATATTTT. This chain links TRBV5-6 with TRBJ1-3; D not resolved. The germline CDR1 and CDR2 sequences are SGHDT and YYEEEE. There are 14 residues in the CDR3. Between the trimmed V and J ends, which lost 6 bases and 0 bases, there was a span of 10 bases.